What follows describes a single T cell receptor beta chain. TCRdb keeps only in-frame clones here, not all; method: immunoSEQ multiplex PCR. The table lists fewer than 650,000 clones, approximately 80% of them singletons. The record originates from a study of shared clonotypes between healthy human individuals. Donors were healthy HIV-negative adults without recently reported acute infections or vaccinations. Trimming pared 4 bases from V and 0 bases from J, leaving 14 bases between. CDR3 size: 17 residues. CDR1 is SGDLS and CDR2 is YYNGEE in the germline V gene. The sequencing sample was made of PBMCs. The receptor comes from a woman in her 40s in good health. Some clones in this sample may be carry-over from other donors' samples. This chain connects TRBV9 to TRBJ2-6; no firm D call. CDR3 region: CASSPTLDGSGANVLTF. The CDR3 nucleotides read TGTGCCAGCAGCCCAACGTTAGACGGCTCTGGGGCCAACGTCCTGACTTTC.